The entry that follows covers one T cell receptor (beta chain) sequence. This specimen comes from a study of cytomegalovirus exposure and HLA in healthy donors. The J segment lost 4 bases and the V segment lost 4 bases, leaving 3 bases of the junction unmatched. The germline V gene encodes CDR1 SGHTA and CDR2 FQGNSA. This CDR3 comprises 14 residues. 60 Vbeta and 13 Jbeta primers were used in PCR. Produced via immunoSEQ multiplex PCR; TCRdb's table is partial and in-frame only. Here the sample spans approximately 200,000 clones, approximately 83% being singletons. The sequence was collected from a girl aged 10 to 17 in good health and CMV-seronegative. The specimen was PBMCs. This chain links TRBV7-2 with TRBJ2-7; 11 nucleotides line up with TRBD2. This CDR3 reads CASSSGLADYEQYF. For the CDR3, the DNA is TGTGCCAGCAGCTCGGGACTAGCGGATTACGAGCAGTACTTC.